This T cell receptor (beta chain) comes out of a study of T-cell memory formation after mild COVID-19. Across the whole study: Clusters were largely donor specific.

Trimming left V 0 bases short and J 6 bases short, with 14 bases between. Germline V gene lookup returns CDR1 LGHNA and CDR2 YSLEER. The CDR3 totals 15 residues. Constant-segment primers and 5'RACE yielded cDNA libraries for TCR alpha and TCR beta, each carrying sample barcodes and UMIs. In TCRdb, the 5' RACE reads were re-called with MiXCR into one record per CDR3 protein. The repertoire includes 450,000 to 650,000 distinct CDR3 sequences, less than 25% of them detected once, and approximately 8% sits in the top ten. This clonotype has more than one count but fewer than ten. What it binds is not known. Findings and limits, study-wide: Day 15 to 85 contractors were CD4/CD8 balanced; later expanders leaned CD4+.

The genes are TRBV4-3 and TRBJ2-5; tentative D call: TRBD2 (5 bases). The origin of this receptor is an adult woman who had mild COVID-19 (a few samples of this study predate the infection). Cell type and time point are not known. Sequenced sample: PBMCs or a T cell subset sorted from them (not recorded which). The CDR3 here is CASSQDYGEWQTQYF. The CDR3 nucleotides read TGCGCCAGCAGCCAAGATTACGGGGAGTGGCAGACCCAGTACTTC.